This T cell receptor (beta chain) was sequenced for a study of T cell repertoires in cytomegalovirus infection (dated by TCRdb to between 2018 and 2021). Some background on the complete study: Donor HLA type was relevant to the analysis, as public TCR beta signatures indicated carriage of CMV infection together with the matching HLA type.

Paper-wide results and their limitations: In both this cohort and an independent roughly 350-donor cohort, the cumulative frequency of public TCR beta family members distinguished carriers of CMV infection plus the relevant HLA type. The ex vivo response was dominated by HLA-C-restricted CMV-specific TCR beta clonotypes, which also provided the single most frequent clonotype in two of eight donors.

Sequencing took place on an Illumina HiSeq 1500. TCRdb reran the public reads through fastp at Q25 and MiXCR, keeping productive beta chains. Each CDR3 protein gets just one entry, which takes the most common genes and DNA from the rows behind it. The table for this sample lists about 210,000 distinct CDR3 sequences; around 6.6% of them were counted only once. The leading ten clones occupy 5.5% to 8% of the sample. For CDR1 and CDR2, the germline V gene lists SGHTA and FQGNSA. The CDR3, cysteine through phenylalanine, is 15 amino acids long. Just the 45-base CDR3 DNA is kept, in frame starting at base 1. Germline trimming: 3 bases from V, 4 bases from J; junction bases outside gene matches: 4. There are many counts of this clonotype. Its binding antigen is unknown. No per-base quality is available; no much larger clone lies one base away.

The sequence derives from a human donor in good health (CMV status not recorded). Some clones in this sample may be carry-over from other donors' samples. This receptor chain uses TRBV7-2 and TRBJ1-1, with 11 bases matching TRBD1. What was sequenced was PBMCs. The CDR3: CASSFRTGGITEAFF. The nucleotide sequence is TGTGCCAGCAGCTTCCGGACAGGGGGCATCACTGAAGCTTTCTTT.